These T cell receptor beta chains were read from a single sample in a study of cytomegalovirus exposure and HLA in healthy donors. Profiling relied on immunoSEQ multiplex PCR, and the TCRdb table lists in-frame clones only, not all of them. The repertoire consists of 150,000 to 200,000 clones, with approximately 70% occurring once and the leading ten covering around 7%. Input material: PBMCs. The receptors stem from a man aged 40-50 years in good health and CMV-seropositive. The CDR3 runs from the conserved cysteine through the conserved F or W. The order of the fields is D gene, V gene, J gene, clone size, CDR3 protein, CDR3 DNA. A D gene is named only where the DNA matches it firmly. Size is stated for part of the rows, as once, few or many counts, or as a class when the clone is expanded.

D gene: TRBD2
V gene: TRBV7-9
J gene: TRBJ2-2
clone size: NA
CDR3 protein: CASSSYSGGPGELFF
CDR3 DNA: TGTGCCAGCAGCTCTTATTCGGGGGGGCCCGGGGAGCTGTTTTTT

D gene: NA
V gene: TRBV7-9
J gene: TRBJ1-1
clone size: NA
CDR3 protein: CASSLPGASMNTEAFF
CDR3 DNA: TGTGCCAGCAGCTTACCAGGGGCGTCCATGAACACTGAAGCTTTCTTT

D gene: TRBD1
V gene: TRBV7-9
J gene: TRBJ1-5
clone size: NA
CDR3 protein: CASSLIRGLGDHSNQPQHF
CDR3 DNA: TGTGCCAGCAGCTTAATAAGGGGGCTCGGAGACCATAGCAATCAGCCCCAGCATTTT

D gene: TRBD1
V gene: TRBV18
J gene: TRBJ1-1
clone size: NA
CDR3 protein: CASSNRGKNTEAFF
CDR3 DNA: TGTGCCAGCTCAAACAGGGGAAAGAACACTGAAGCTTTCTTT

D gene: TRBD1
V gene: TRBV19
J gene: TRBJ2-1
clone size: NA
CDR3 protein: CASNPGQGRNEQFF
CDR3 DNA: TGTGCCAGTAACCCCGGACAGGGGAGGAATGAGCAGTTCTTC

D gene: TRBD1
V gene: TRBV15
J gene: TRBJ1-3
clone size: NA
CDR3 protein: CATSSPVTGPGNTIYF
CDR3 DNA: TGTGCCACCAGCTCTCCTGTGACAGGGCCTGGAAACACCATATATTTT

D gene: NA
V gene: TRBV6-1
J gene: TRBJ2-7
clone size: once
CDR3 protein: CASSELSGYEQYF
CDR3 DNA: TGTGCCAGCAGTGAACTATCGGGCTACGAGCAGTACTTC

D gene: TRBD1
V gene: TRBV27
J gene: TRBJ2-5
clone size: NA
CDR3 protein: CASSTRTGLETQYF
CDR3 DNA: TGTGCCAGCAGTACCCGGACAGGGTTGGAGACCCAGTACTTC

D gene: NA
V gene: TRBV29-1
J gene: TRBJ2-7
clone size: once
CDR3 protein: CSVEGQESYEQYF
CDR3 DNA: TGCAGCGTTGAAGGGCAGGAATCCTACGAGCAGTACTTC

D gene: NA
V gene: TRBV6-1
J gene: TRBJ1-1
clone size: NA
CDR3 protein: CASSEDLGPNTEAFF
CDR3 DNA: TGTGCCAGCAGTGAAGACCTGGGGCCTAACACTGAAGCTTTCTTT

D gene: NA
V gene: TRBV6-1
J gene: TRBJ1-3
clone size: few
CDR3 protein: CASSETGFSGNTIYF
CDR3 DNA: TGTGCCAGCAGTGAGACAGGTTTCTCTGGAAACACCATATATTTT

D gene: NA
V gene: TRBV2
J gene: TRBJ2-1
clone size: NA
CDR3 protein: CASREGGAAYNEQFF
CDR3 DNA: TGTGCCAGCAGGGAGGGGGGGGCGGCCTACAATGAGCAGTTCTTC

D gene: TRBD1
V gene: TRBV7-9
J gene: TRBJ1-4
clone size: few
CDR3 protein: CASSFDRDEKLFF
CDR3 DNA: TGTGCCAGCAGCTTTGACAGGGATGAAAAACTGTTTTTT

D gene: NA
V gene: TRBV2
J gene: TRBJ1-3
clone size: NA
CDR3 protein: CASSVDFGDTIYF
CDR3 DNA: TGTGCCAGCAGCGTGGACTTTGGGGACACCATATATTTT

D gene: NA
V gene: TRBV7-9
J gene: TRBJ2-5
clone size: NA
CDR3 protein: CASSLGGGQETQYF
CDR3 DNA: TGTGCCAGCAGCTTAGGGGGCGGCCAAGAGACCCAGTACTTC

D gene: NA
V gene: TRBV7-9
J gene: TRBJ1-4
clone size: NA
CDR3 protein: CASSSTLGGTNEKLFF
CDR3 DNA: TGTGCCAGCAGCTCCACCCTTGGGGGGACTAATGAAAAACTGTTTTTT

D gene: NA
V gene: TRBV10-3
J gene: TRBJ1-1
clone size: NA
CDR3 protein: CATAGVRNTEAFF
CDR3 DNA: TGTGCCACCGCGGGGGTCCGGAACACTGAAGCTTTCTTT

D gene: TRBD2
V gene: TRBV9
J gene: TRBJ2-1
clone size: NA
CDR3 protein: CASSGRLAGVPSSYNEQFF
CDR3 DNA: TGTGCCAGCAGCGGACGACTAGCGGGGGTCCCGAGCTCCTACAATGAGCAGTTCTTC

D gene: TRBD2
V gene: TRBV7-2
J gene: TRBJ2-7
clone size: NA
CDR3 protein: CASRSAGYEQYF
CDR3 DNA: TGTGCCAGCAGATCAGCGGGGTACGAGCAGTACTTC

D gene: NA
V gene: TRBV9
J gene: TRBJ1-1
clone size: NA
CDR3 protein: CASSAQGRGTEAFF
CDR3 DNA: TGTGCCAGCAGCGCACAGGGTAGGGGCACTGAAGCTTTCTTT

D gene: NA
V gene: TRBV4-3
J gene: TRBJ2-7
clone size: few
CDR3 protein: CASSQDGGQTGYEQYF
CDR3 DNA: TGCGCCAGCAGCCAAGATGGTGGGCAGACCGGCTACGAGCAGTACTTC

D gene: TRBD1
V gene: TRBV5-1
J gene: TRBJ2-1
clone size: NA
CDR3 protein: CASSSSGTGHNEQFF
CDR3 DNA: TGCGCCAGCAGCTCATCCGGGACAGGTCACAATGAGCAGTTCTTC

D gene: NA
V gene: TRBV7-9
J gene: TRBJ1-2
clone size: NA
CDR3 protein: CASSLAPGGAGYTF
CDR3 DNA: TGTGCCAGCAGCTTAGCGCCTGGGGGGGCAGGCTACACCTTC

D gene: TRBD1
V gene: TRBV4-3
J gene: TRBJ2-5
clone size: once
CDR3 protein: CASSQMNRQGAGETQYF
CDR3 DNA: TGCGCCAGCAGCCAAATGAATCGACAGGGGGCCGGGGAGACCCAGTACTTC

D gene: TRBD1
V gene: TRBV5-6
J gene: TRBJ2-5
clone size: NA
CDR3 protein: CASSPGWTGSWSQYF
CDR3 DNA: TGTGCCAGCAGCCCCGGATGGACAGGGAGTTGGTCCCAGTACTTC

D gene: NA
V gene: TRBV9
J gene: TRBJ1-2
clone size: few
CDR3 protein: CASSVHSQGNYGYTF
CDR3 DNA: TGTGCCAGCAGCGTTCACTCTCAGGGGAACTATGGCTACACCTTC

D gene: NA
V gene: TRBV5-1
J gene: TRBJ2-6
clone size: NA
CDR3 protein: CASSLVGGGSGANVLTF
CDR3 DNA: TGCGCCAGCAGCTTGGTAGGGGGGGGCTCTGGGGCCAACGTCCTGACTTTC

D gene: TRBD1
V gene: TRBV10-3
J gene: TRBJ2-3
clone size: NA
CDR3 protein: CAISEPGQVGDTQYF
CDR3 DNA: TGTGCCATCAGTGAACCGGGACAGGTCGGAGATACGCAGTATTTT

D gene: NA
V gene: TRBV27
J gene: TRBJ1-1
clone size: NA
CDR3 protein: CASSPPGTPMNTEAFF
CDR3 DNA: TGTGCCAGCAGTCCTCCTGGGACACCCATGAACACTGAAGCTTTCTTT

D gene: TRBD1
V gene: TRBV19
J gene: TRBJ1-6
clone size: once
CDR3 protein: CASSIRQGTTYNSPLHF
CDR3 DNA: TGTGCCAGTAGTATCAGACAGGGGACCACCTATAATTCACCCCTCCACTTT

D gene: TRBD1
V gene: TRBV7-2
J gene: TRBJ1-5
clone size: NA
CDR3 protein: CASSLRQGNQPQHF
CDR3 DNA: TGTGCCAGCAGCCTTCGACAGGGAAATCAGCCCCAGCATTTT

D gene: NA
V gene: TRBV7-9
J gene: TRBJ1-1
clone size: few
CDR3 protein: CASSLTENTEAFF
CDR3 DNA: TGTGCCAGCAGCTTAACAGAGAACACTGAAGCTTTCTTT

D gene: NA
V gene: TRBV28
J gene: TRBJ1-2
clone size: NA
CDR3 protein: CASNEEGTYGYTF
CDR3 DNA: TGTGCCAGCAACGAGGAGGGCACCTATGGCTACACCTTC

D gene: NA
V gene: TRBV29-1
J gene: TRBJ2-7
clone size: NA
CDR3 protein: CSVAKSSYEQYF
CDR3 DNA: TGCAGCGTTGCCAAGAGCTCCTACGAGCAGTACTTC

D gene: NA
V gene: TRBV12-2
J gene: TRBJ2-1
clone size: NA
CDR3 protein: CASRLPGSPGVYNEQFF
CDR3 DNA: TGTGCAAGTCGCCTCCCCGGGTCTCCCGGGGTTTACAATGAGCAGTTCTTC

D gene: NA
V gene: TRBV6-6
J gene: TRBJ1-2
clone size: few
CDR3 protein: CASSRLRQGNGGYTF
CDR3 DNA: TGTGCCAGCAGTAGGCTGAGGCAGGGTAACGGTGGCTACACCTTC

D gene: NA
V gene: TRBV4-1
J gene: TRBJ1-4
clone size: NA
CDR3 protein: CASSQDSRGSGGEKLFF
CDR3 DNA: TGCGCCAGCAGCCAAGACAGCCGGGGTTCGGGTGGTGAAAAACTGTTTTTT

D gene: NA
V gene: TRBV19
J gene: TRBJ2-3
clone size: NA
CDR3 protein: CASSIVRGALEDTQYF
CDR3 DNA: TGTGCCAGTAGTATAGTACGGGGGGCGCTTGAAGATACGCAGTATTTT

D gene: NA
V gene: TRBV6-5
J gene: TRBJ2-3
clone size: NA
CDR3 protein: CASIVKPTDTQYF
CDR3 DNA: TGTGCCAGCATAGTTAAACCCACAGATACGCAGTATTTT

D gene: NA
V gene: TRBV6-5
J gene: TRBJ1-2
clone size: NA
CDR3 protein: CASSLQGSDGYTF
CDR3 DNA: TGTGCCAGCAGTTTACAGGGCTCCGATGGCTACACCTTC

D gene: NA
V gene: TRBV4-1
J gene: TRBJ2-3
clone size: NA
CDR3 protein: CASSQEEGRRILGDTQYF
CDR3 DNA: TGCGCCAGCAGCCAAGAAGAGGGTCGGCGGATTTTGGGAGATACGCAGTATTTT

D gene: TRBD1
V gene: TRBV5-4
J gene: TRBJ1-1
clone size: NA
CDR3 protein: CASSTSGTGVTEAFF
CDR3 DNA: TGTGCCAGCAGCACGAGCGGGACAGGGGTTACTGAAGCTTTCTTT

D gene: NA
V gene: TRBV7-9
J gene: TRBJ1-4
clone size: few
CDR3 protein: CASSPTGTEGEKLFF
CDR3 DNA: TGTGCCAGCAGCCCAACAGGGACCGAGGGTGAAAAACTGTTTTTT

D gene: NA
V gene: TRBV5-6
J gene: TRBJ2-7
clone size: NA
CDR3 protein: CASSLEGPGYEQYF
CDR3 DNA: TGTGCCAGCAGCTTGGAGGGGCCCGGTTACGAGCAGTACTTC

D gene: TRBD1
V gene: TRBV2
J gene: TRBJ2-7
clone size: few
CDR3 protein: CASSSDRGRQYF
CDR3 DNA: TGTGCCAGCAGTTCCGACAGGGGGAGGCAGTACTTC

D gene: NA
V gene: TRBV7-9
J gene: TRBJ1-1
clone size: NA
CDR3 protein: CASRDRAGHMNTEAFF
CDR3 DNA: TGTGCCAGCAGGGACCGAGCCGGACACATGAACACTGAAGCTTTCTTT

D gene: NA
V gene: TRBV29-1
J gene: TRBJ1-4
clone size: once
CDR3 protein: CSVRRGDGNEKLFF
CDR3 DNA: TGCAGCGTTAGACGGGGGGACGGTAATGAAAAACTGTTTTTT

D gene: NA
V gene: TRBV6-1
J gene: TRBJ1-4
clone size: NA
CDR3 protein: CASSEVQGIQEKLFF
CDR3 DNA: TGTGCCAGCAGTGAAGTACAGGGTATTCAGGAAAAACTGTTTTTT

D gene: TRBD1
V gene: TRBV7-2
J gene: TRBJ1-1
clone size: few
CDR3 protein: CASNRDRGDTEAFF
CDR3 DNA: TGTGCCAGCAACCGGGACAGGGGGGACACTGAAGCTTTCTTT

D gene: TRBD1
V gene: TRBV19
J gene: TRBJ1-3
clone size: NA
CDR3 protein: CASSIATGSKGNTIYF
CDR3 DNA: TGTGCCAGTAGTATCGCGACAGGGAGTAAAGGAAACACCATATATTTT